These 21 T cell receptor beta chains were all obtained from the same sample, sequenced in a study of T-cell memory formation after mild COVID-19. TCRdb ran MiXCR on the 5' RACE reads and lists one entry per CDR3 protein. The table has hundreds of thousands of distinct CDR3 sequences, about 18% seen once. Source material: PBMCs or a T cell subset sorted from them (not recorded which). The receptors here all came from an adult woman who had mild COVID-19 (a few samples of this study predate the infection). Cell type and time point are not known.

The sample holds a few counts of this clonotype. The chain couples TRBV29-1 to TRBJ1-1; tentative D call: TRBD1 (5 bases). CDR1 SQVTM and CDR2 ANQGSEA come from the germline V gene. The CDR3 is made up of 14 amino acids. Trimming took off 1 base at V and 0 bases at J, with 9 bases between the two ends. In DNA form, the CDR3 reads TGCAGCGTTGAAGGGAAGGGGATGAACACTGAAGCTTTCTTT. Amino acid sequence: CSVEGKGMNTEAFF.

This clonotype was picked up many times. The chain uses TRBV18 and TRBJ2-1; 10 bases match TRBD1. Germline V CDR1 and CDR2: KGHSH, LQKENI. J was trimmed by 8 bases and V by 0 bases; bases with no gene match: 7. The CDR3 totals 16 residues. The CDR3 DNA follows: TGTGCCAGCTCACCACCGGGACAGGGGTTTTTCGATGAGCAGTTCTTC. Translating it yields CASSPPGQGFFDEQFF.

This chain links TRBV4-2 with TRBJ1-2, with no clear D. The CDR3 spans 14 residues. V was shortened by 0 bases and J by 5 bases, with 10 bases between the two germline ends. Looked up from germline, CDR1 is LGHNA and CDR2 is YNFKEQ. CDR3 nucleotide sequence: TGTGCCAGCAGCCAAGATCCCCAAGGGTATGGCTACACCTTC. Its translation is CASSQDPQGYGYTF.

In this sample, this clonotype turned up many times. The rearrangement links TRBV4-1 to TRBJ2-7; D unclear. The V end lost 4 bases, the J end lost 4 bases, and 20 bases lay between the germline ends. The CDR3 loop spans 16 amino acids. Germline values: CDR1 MGHRA, CDR2 YSYEKL. The CDR3 region has the DNA TGCGCCAGCAGCCCCCTCTCCAACGGTCCACCTTACGAGCAGTACTTC. Translation: CASSPLSNGPPYEQYF.

The chain couples TRBV7-8 to TRBJ2-2, with TRBD1 identical over 8 bases. CDR3 length: 16 residues. The trim removed 7 bases at V and 7 bases at J, leaving 14 bases unmatched. CDR1 SGHVS and CDR2 FQNEAQ come from the germline V gene. The CDR3 sequence is CASILGPGQAIGELFF. CDR3 sequence (DNA): TGTGCCAGCATCCTCGGACCGGGACAGGCAATCGGGGAGCTGTTTTTT.

This clonotype has only a few counts. This chain connects TRBV4-3 to TRBJ2-7; 8 bases fit TRBD1. Germline V gene lookup returns CDR1 LGHNA and CDR2 YSLEER. J gave up 5 bases and V 4 bases, and 10 bases lay outside the gene matches. The CDR3 runs to 15 residues. CDR3 loop: CASSPNPDRADEQYF. The DNA of the CDR3 is TGCGCCAGCAGCCCAAACCCGGACAGGGCCGACGAGCAGTACTTC.

The genes are TRBV6-5 and TRBJ2-2, with 8 positions matching TRBD2. Germline CDR1 is MNHEY and CDR2 is SVGAGI. This CDR3 contains 17 residues. J was trimmed by 6 bases and V by 7 bases; bases with no gene match: 16. The CDR3 coding sequence is TGTGCCAGCACCCCAACTCCCAGCGGGAGAATCGCCGGGGAGCTGTTTTTT. This sequence encodes CASTPTPSGRIAGELFF.

J is TRBJ2-4 and V is TRBV2, with TRBD1 identical over 9 bases. The CDR3 runs to 12 residues. From germline, CDR1 is SNHLY and CDR2 FYNNEI. J gave up 10 bases and V 6 bases, and 4 bases lay outside the gene matches. The CDR3 DNA follows: TGTGCCAGCAGGGGGACAGGGATAATTCAGTACTTC. The encoded protein is CASRGTGIIQYF.

In this sample, this clonotype turned up a few times. V usage is TRBV21-1 and J usage is TRBJ2-5; the table's D gene call, TRBD1, was not cross checked with the DNA. TRBV21-1 is given as a pseudogene. The CDR3 contains 15 residues. The CDR3 reads CASSLRQGKRETQYF. The CDR3 DNA sequence: TGTGCCAGCAGCCTTCGACAGGGGAAGAGGGAGACCCAGTACTTC.

The V and J genes are TRBV5-1 and TRBJ1-4; the D is unclear. The CDR3 spans 16 residues. Germline V gene lookup returns CDR1 SGHRS and CDR2 YFSETQ. The V and J ends lost 4 bases and 0 bases respectively, with 13 bases between them. The CDR3 DNA follows: TGCGCCAGCAGCATAACTTTTTCGCCAACTAATGAAAAACTGTTTTTT. Residues: CASSITFSPTNEKLFF.

This chain uses TRBV19 with TRBJ1-1, with no clear D. The CDR3 is made up of 14 amino acids. The V end was cut by 4 bases, the J end by 7 bases, with 16 bases between. CDR1 is LNHDA, CDR2 SQIVND, per germline (reference sequence). CDR3 sequence reads: CASSTLRPPIEAFF. As DNA, the CDR3 is TGTGCCAGTAGTACCTTAAGACCTCCGATTGAAGCTTTCTTT. Filled out from reference TRBV19 and TRBJ1-1, the complete variable domain reads DGGITQSPKYLFRKEGQNVTLSCEQNLNHDAMYWYRQDPGQGLRLIYYSQIVNDFQKGDIAEGYSVSREKKESFPLTVTSAQKNPTAFYLCASSTLRPPIEAFFGQGTRLTVV.

This clonotype was detected only a few times. This rearrangement joins TRBV29-1 to TRBJ2-1; TRBD1 or TRBD2 may be the D gene (5 bases each). CDR1 SQVTM and CDR2 ANQGSEA come from the germline V gene. The CDR3 contains 16 residues. V was cut by 4 bases and J by 0 bases, with 16 bases left in between. The CDR3 protein is CSVAGLGPISYNEQFF. The CDR3 DNA sequence: TGCAGCGTTGCGGGTTTGGGACCGATCTCCTACAATGAGCAGTTCTTC.

This clonotype was found a few times. The chain couples TRBV9 to TRBJ2-7; 8 bases agree with TRBD2. Germline V lookup: CDR1 SGDLS, CDR2 YYNGEE. The CDR3 loop spans 16 amino acids. Trimming cost V 3 bases and J 6 bases; bases outside gene matches: 14. The CDR3 here is CASSAGAGVSNSEQYF. The CDR3 DNA reads as TGTGCCAGCAGCGCCGGAGCGGGGGTGTCCAATAGCGAGCAGTACTTC. The full variable domain, completed using reference TRBV9 and TRBJ2-7, is DSGVTQTPKHLITATGQRVTLRCSPRSGDLSVYWYQQSLDQGLQFLIQYYNGEERAKGNILERFSAQQFPDLHSELNLSSLELGDSALYFCASSAGAGVSNSEQYFGPGTRLTVT.

This clonotype was counted many times. The rearrangement links TRBV7-2 to TRBJ2-7, with TRBD2 as a possible D gene (6 bases). The CDR3 contains 13 residues. V lost 6 bases and J 5 bases, leaving 14 bases between the germline ends. From germline, CDR1 is SGHTA and CDR2 FQGNSA. The CDR3 is CASSLGEANEQYF. The CDR3 DNA is TGTGCCAGCAGTCTCGGGGAGGCTAACGAGCAGTACTTC. Full variable domain (outside the CDR3, taken from reference TRBV7-2 and TRBJ2-7): GAGVSQSPSNKVTEKGKDVELRCDPISGHTALYWYRQSLGQGLEFLIYFQGNSAPDKSGLPSDRFSAERTGGSVSTLTIQRTQQEDSAVYLCASSLGEANEQYFGPGTRLTVT.

V is TRBV5-1 and J is TRBJ1-4; D not resolved. The CDR3 runs 17 residues. Germline V gene data show CDR1 as SGHRS and CDR2 as YFSETQ. V lost 0 bases and J 0 bases, leaving 12 bases between the germline ends. The CDR3 nucleotides read TGCGCCAGCAGCTTGGGACTTGTTGGGACAACTAATGAAAAACTGTTTTTT. Its translation is CASSLGLVGTTNEKLFF.

This clonotype was seen only a few times. This chain connects TRBV29-1 to TRBJ2-7; maybe TRBD2 (6 bases). Trimming took 4 bases from V and 5 from J, leaving 15 bases between them. Per the germline V gene, CDR1 is SQVTM and CDR2 is ANQGSEA. CDR3 length: 13 residues. The CDR3: CSVGRGQFNEQYF. DNA of the CDR3: TGCAGCGTTGGGAGGGGCCAGTTTAACGAGCAGTACTTC.

This clonotype was detected ten times or more. In DNA form, the CDR3 reads TGTGCCAGCAGCTTAGCTAGCAATGAGCAGTTCTTC. Protein: CASSLASNEQFF. V is TRBV7-9 and J is TRBJ2-1; D gene ambiguous. The CDR3 covers 12 residues. Germline V gives CDR1 SEHNR, CDR2 FQNEAQ (reference sequence). Trimming cost V 0 bases and J 6 bases, with 3 bases left between them.

This clonotype was observed a few times. The V and J genes are TRBV5-6 and TRBJ2-1, with TRBD1 identical over 7 bases. The CDR3 has 12 residues. Germline CDR1 SGHDT, CDR2 YYEEEE. With 7 bases clipped from V and 12 bases from J, the junction kept 10 bases outside the gene matches. The CDR3 DNA follows: TGTGCCAGCGGGATAGGGGGCGCGGGGCAGTTCTTC. It encodes CASGIGGAGQFF.

This clonotype was seen a few times. The chain recombines TRBV7-9 with TRBJ1-5, with 8 positions matching TRBD1. Germline assignment: CDR1 SEHNR and CDR2 FQNEAQ (reference sequence). J lost 2 bases, V lost 5 bases, and 8 bases had no gene match. The CDR3 contains 16 residues. CDR3 in DNA: TGTGCCAGCAGCCAGACAGGGACAGGTCGCAATCAGCCCCAGCATTTT. As protein: CASSQTGTGRNQPQHF. The entire variable domain, with the rest obtained from reference TRBV7-9 and TRBJ1-5, is as follows: DTGVSQNPRHKITKRGQNVTFRCDPISEHNRLYWYRQTLGQGPEFLTYFQNEAQLEKSRLLSDRFSAERPKGSFSTLEIQRTEQGDSAMYLCASSQTGTGRNQPQHFGDGTRLSIL.

This clonotype has just a few counts. The junction differs from germline at one of its ends, possibly a read error. CDR3 in DNA: TGTGCCAGCAGGGAAGACAGTTACAATGAAAAACTGTTTTTT. Its translation is CASREDSYNEKLFF. V and J are TRBV2 and TRBJ1-4; perhaps TRBD1 as D (5 bases). Germline assignment: CDR1 SNHLY and CDR2 FYNNEI. This CDR3 is built from 14 residues. The full variable domain, completed using reference TRBV2 and TRBJ1-4, is EPEVTQTPSHQVTQMGQEVILRCVPISNHLYFYWYRQILGQKVEFLVSFYNNEISEKSEIFDDQFSVERPDGSNFTLKIRSTKLEDSAMYFCASREDSYNEKLFFGSGTQLSVL.

The CDR3 nucleotides read TGTGCCAGCAGCTTTGGGGGAGGGCCCGATGAGCAGTTCTTC. Its translation: CASSFGGGPDEQFF. The chain combines TRBV7-2 with TRBJ2-1; 7 bases agree with TRBD2. Germline V gene lookup returns CDR1 SGHTA and CDR2 FQGNSA. V lost 3 bases, J lost 8 bases, and 7 bases stayed unmatched. The CDR3 contains 14 residues.